The 23 T cell receptor beta chains reported below all come from one sample, sequenced in a study of T cells after yellow fever vaccination (dated by TCRdb to the late 2010s). The intended sense of this specimen's treatment or condition label: live attenuated yellow fever vaccine strain. The receptor library was made with 5' RACE. The reads were generated on an Illumina HiSeq 2500. TCRdb itself trimmed the public reads at Q25 with fastp, ran MiXCR and retained productive beta chains. Each record represents a unique CDR3 protein, reported with the most common genes and DNA among its rows. Here the sample has hundreds of thousands of distinct CDR3 sequences; 10% to 15% occur a single time. Of the sample, 14% to 15% is held by the ten largest clones. The source material was PBMCs, sampled on the day of the yellow fever booster vaccination. These receptors were collected from a man aged 25 to 40 who received the YFV17D yellow fever vaccine.

The chain employs TRBV29-1 and TRBJ2-1, with a possible D match to TRBD2 (5 bases). V lost 4 bases and J lost 3, with 10 bases in between. Germline lookup yields CDR1 SQVTM and CDR2 ANQGSEA. The CDR3 is made up of 13 amino acids. In DNA form, the CDR3 reads TGCAGCGTTGGGCTAGCCGGCTACAATGAGCAGTTCTTC. The encoded protein is CSVGLAGYNEQFF.

The rearrangement joins TRBV4-2 to TRBJ2-5, with TRBD2 matching 8 bases. With V trimmed by 3 bases and J by 3 bases, 6 bases remained unmatched. The CDR3 is 15 residues long. Per the germline V gene, CDR1 is LGHNA and CDR2 is YNFKEQ. Written as DNA, the CDR3 is TGTGCCAGCAGCCAGCAGCGGGAGATAGAAGAGACCCAGTACTTC. Amino acids: CASSQQREIEETQYF.

The V and J genes are TRBV27 and TRBJ2-5, with D tentatively TRBD2 (5 bases). Germline V gene sequence: CDR1 MNHEY, CDR2 SMNVEV (reference sequence). V gave up 5 bases and J gave up 4 bases, with 20 bases separating them. The CDR3 length is 16 residues. The CDR3 DNA sequence: TGTGCCAGCAGTACGATCGCAAGTGGGAGTGGAGAGACCCAGTACTTC. Protein product: CASSTIASGSGETQYF.

This clonotype was counted a few times. The V and J genes are TRBV7-9 and TRBJ1-1; D might be TRBD1 (6 bases). V was pared by 4 bases and J by 1 base, with 13 bases between. This CDR3 region has 15 residues. CDR1 is SEHNR, CDR2 FQNEAQ, per germline (reference sequence). The CDR3 protein is CASSWAGHRNTEAFF. The DNA for the CDR3 is TGTGCCAGCAGCTGGGCGGGACATAGGAACACTGAAGCTTTCTTT.

The rearrangement uses TRBV6-1 and TRBJ2-3; the match to TRBD2 covers 14 bases. J was trimmed by 1 base and V by 7 bases; bases with no gene match: 7. The germline CDR1 and CDR2 sequences are MNHNS and SASEGT. CDR3 length: 17 residues. CDR3 in amino acids: CASTGLGLAGGTDTQYF. The CDR3 bases are TGTGCCAGCACCGGGCTGGGACTAGCGGGAGGCACAGATACGCAGTATTTT.

V gene TRBV5-1 combines with J gene TRBJ2-2; D is unresolved. Germline V gives CDR1 SGHRS, CDR2 YFSETQ. This CDR3 spans 15 amino acids. With 2 bases removed from V and 6 bases from J, the gap between germline ends came to 14 bases. The CDR3 nucleotides read TGCGCCAGCAGCTTTACCCCGCTTCCTCCCGGGGAGCTGTTTTTT. Its translation: CASSFTPLPPGELFF.

This clonotype showed up just a few times. V and J are TRBV11-2 and TRBJ2-1; 14 positions agree with TRBD2. There are 17 residues in the CDR3. Germline V gene data show CDR1 as SGHAT and CDR2 as FQNNGV. V dropped 0 bases and J dropped 10; count of bases not matched to a gene: 8. The CDR3 protein is CASSLEWGLAGVREQFF. The CDR3 coding sequence is TGTGCCAGCAGCTTAGAGTGGGGACTAGCGGGAGTTAGGGAGCAGTTCTTC.

Here the CDR3 reads CASSNLPAFSGNTIYF. DNA for the CDR3: TGTGCCAGCAGTAACCTTCCCGCGTTCTCTGGAAACACCATATATTTT. The V and J genes are TRBV6-2 or TRBV6-3 and TRBJ1-3; no clear D. Between the trimmed V and J ends, which lost 5 bases and 0 bases, there was a span of 14 bases. The CDR3 extends over 16 amino acids. CDR1 is MNHEY, CDR2 SVGEGT, per germline.

V is TRBV5-1 and J is TRBJ2-3, with TRBD2 matching 10 bases. This CDR3 region has 16 residues. The germline gives CDR1 SGHRS, CDR2 YFSETQ. The V gene end was trimmed by 4 bases and the J gene end by 4 bases; junction bases not matched to a gene: 9. The CDR3 here is CASSPASGSTSDTQYF. The CDR3 DNA reads TGCGCCAGCAGCCCAGCTAGCGGGAGTACTTCAGATACGCAGTATTTT.

This rearrangement joins TRBV6-4 to TRBJ2-3; D not certain. The germline V and J ends were trimmed by 2 bases and 2 bases, with 11 bases remaining between them. CDR1 and CDR2 from the germline V gene are MRHNA and SNTAGT. The CDR3 spans 15 residues. The CDR3 here is CASSDIPRPTDTQYF. Here the CDR3 DNA reads TGTGCCAGCAGTGACATCCCAAGGCCCACAGATACGCAGTATTTT.

The table lists this clonotype with a few counts. The V call is TRBV9, the J call TRBJ2-2; 8 positions agree with TRBD2. Germline V gives CDR1 SGDLS, CDR2 YYNGEE. This CDR3 region has 16 residues. The trim removed 2 bases at V and 0 bases at J, leaving 3 bases unmatched. CDR3: CASSVRGGSNTGELFF. Written as DNA, the CDR3 is TGTGCCAGCAGCGTTCGGGGGGGTTCGAACACCGGGGAGCTGTTTTTT.

The DNA for the CDR3 is TGCAGTGCCCGGGGGGGGCCCACCGGGGCTTTCTTT. Its protein is CSARGGPTGAFF. The chain uses TRBV20-1 and TRBJ1-1, with a possible D match to TRBD1 (6 bases). This CDR3 contains 12 residues. V lost 6 bases and J lost 11, with 19 bases in between. The germline V gene has CDR1 DFQATT and CDR2 SNEGSKA (reference sequence).

This rearrangement joins TRBV5-1 to TRBJ2-3; D is ambiguous. The CDR3 consists of 13 residues. Trimming stripped 3 bases from V and 4 bases from J, with 9 bases between. CDR1 and CDR2 from the germline V gene are SGHRS and YFSETQ. CDR3: CASSSPGSDTQYF. The CDR3 DNA follows: TGCGCCAGCAGCTCCCCCGGTTCAGATACGCAGTATTTT. The full variable domain, its missing parts supplied by reference TRBV5-1 and TRBJ2-3, is KAGVTQTPRYLIKTRGQQVTLSCSPISGHRSVSWYQQTPGQGLQFLFEYFSETQRNKGNFPGRFSGRQFSNSRSEMNVSTLELGDSALYLCASSSPGSDTQYFGPGTRLTVL.

This clonotype came up a few times. This chain connects TRBV30 to TRBJ2-7, with 7 bases aligning to TRBD1. V lost 1 base to trimming and J lost 5 bases; unmatched junction nucleotides: 8. The CDR3 covers 14 residues. Germline V CDR1 and CDR2: GTSNPN, SVGIG (reference sequence). The CDR3 DNA follows: TGTGCCTGGAGTGGGGGACAGCCTAATAACGAGCAGTACTTC. It is translated as CAWSGGQPNNEQYF. The full variable domain, completed using reference TRBV30 and TRBJ2-7, is SQTIHQWPATLVQPVGSPLSLECTVEGTSNPNLYWYRQAAGRGLQLLFYSVGIGQISSEVPQNLSASRPQDRQFILSSKKLLLSDSGFYLCAWSGGQPNNEQYFGPGTRLTVT.

In the case of this clonotype: Since no conserved phenylalanine or tryptophan closes the CDR3, a read error is the likely cause. The V gene is TRBV7-8, the J gene TRBJ2-7, with 9 bases identical to TRBD2. CDR1 and CDR2 (germline): SGHVS, FQNEAQ. The CDR3 has 14 amino acids. Trimming cost V 9 bases and J 3 bases; bases outside gene matches: 9. For the CDR3, the DNA is TGTGCCAGACCCGAGGCTAGCGGGGACTACGAGCAGTACTGC. It translates to CARPEASGDYEQYC.

The chain carries TRBV12-3 or TRBV12-4 and TRBJ1-1, with a weak D call TRBD1 (6 bases). This CDR3 has 14 residues. Trimming removed 5 bases from V and 0 bases from J, with 10 bases in between. The CDR3 is CASSHWDMNTEAFF. The CDR3, as DNA: TGTGCCAGCAGTCACTGGGACATGAACACTGAAGCTTTCTTT.

V gene TRBV11-1 combines with J gene TRBJ1-1; 7 nucleotides line up with TRBD1. The germline V gene has CDR1 SGHAT and CDR2 FQDESV (reference sequence). CDR3 length equals 13 residues. V lost 6 bases to trimming and J lost 5 bases; unmatched junction nucleotides: 6. CDR3 coding DNA: TGTGCCAGCAGTCAAACAGGGGTGACTGAAGCTTTCTTT. As protein: CASSQTGVTEAFF.

This clonotype was counted a few times. This chain connects TRBV2 to TRBJ1-5; D might be TRBD1 (5 bases). This CDR3 has 14 amino acids. The V end lost 5 bases, the J end lost 3 bases, and 11 bases lay between the germline ends. Germline V CDR1 and CDR2: SNHLY, FYNNEI. Written as DNA, the CDR3 is TGTGCCAGCAGTTTGCAGGGAATCAATCAGCCCCAGCATTTT. This sequence encodes CASSLQGINQPQHF.

This sequence joins TRBV15 and TRBJ2-7; D is possibly TRBD2 (5 bases). The CDR3 covers 17 residues. In germline, CDR1 is LNHNV, CDR2 YYDKDF (reference sequence). V lost 0 bases to trimming and J lost 0 bases, with 15 bases between them. This CDR3 is CATSRDIGRGSSYEQYF. CDR3 in DNA: TGTGCCACCAGCAGAGATATCGGCCGAGGGAGCTCCTACGAGCAGTACTTC.

The chain carries TRBV7-2 and TRBJ2-7, with TRBD2 matching 9 bases. V was clipped by 4 bases and J by 6 bases; unmatched bases: 10. This CDR3 spans 15 amino acids. Germline CDR1 SGHTA, CDR2 FQGNSA. CDR3 bases: TGTGCCAGCAGCTCAGCGGGACTAGCTTTTTCCGAGCAGTACTTC. It encodes CASSSAGLAFSEQYF.

This clonotype was seen a handful of times. The V call is TRBV4-2, the J call TRBJ2-5; 15 nucleotides align to TRBD2. The CDR3 spans 17 residues. The ends lost 1 base at V and 4 bases at J; junction bases unmatched: 4. Germline-derived CDR1 and CDR2 are LGHNA and YNFKEQ. The DNA for the CDR3 is TGTGCCAGCAGCCAAGCCCCGGGACTAGCGGGAGGAGAGACCCAGTACTTC. It yields the protein CASSQAPGLAGGETQYF.

There are a few counts of this clonotype. The chain couples TRBV7-2 to TRBJ2-3; no clear D. CDR3 length: 17 amino acids. Germline lookup yields CDR1 SGHTA and CDR2 FQGNSA. Deletions cut 1 base from V and 3 bases from J, with 17 bases between. The CDR3 region is CASSLVYGTRITDTQYF. The CDR3 DNA reads as TGTGCCAGCAGCTTAGTGTACGGAACACGTATTACAGATACGCAGTATTTT.

The CDR3 sequence: CASSSGQGAQYF. CDR3 in DNA: TGTGCCAGCAGCTCAGGGCAGGGGGCCCAGTACTTC. This chain connects TRBV6-5 to TRBJ2-5, with 7 bases fitting TRBD1. This CDR3 comprises 12 residues. V lost 6 bases, J lost 9 bases, and 7 bases stayed unmatched. CDR1 is MNHEY, CDR2 SVGAGI, per germline.